Listed here are 26 T cell receptor beta chains from one sample, sequenced in a study of blood T cell repertoires in COVID-19. Measured with immunoSEQ multiplex PCR; TCRdb has only the in-frame clones, and not every one. The sample gives about 160,000 clones, roughly four fifths of which show up once; 3.7% is in the top ten. The sample was peripheral blood. These receptors all stem from a woman of 80 years or more with acute or convalescent COVID-19.

This clone was found a few times. This chain joins TRBV3-1 (or the pseudogene TRBV3-2) and TRBJ2-1; 8 bases are a match to TRBD2. The CDR3 covers 18 residues. With 4 bases clipped from V and 4 bases from J, the junction kept 15 bases outside the gene matches. CDR1 and CDR2 from the germline V gene are LGHDT and YNNKEL (reference sequence). DNA of the CDR3: TGTGCCAGCAGCCCAGTCGGCGCGGGAGGTTTCCTATACAATGAGCAGTTCTTC. Its translation is CASSPVGAGGFLYNEQFF.

The chain links TRBV5-1 to TRBJ2-3; TRBD1 matches 7 bases. CDR3 length: 12 residues. Trimming took 4 bases from V and 5 from J; bases not matched to a gene: 1. The germline gives CDR1 SGHRS, CDR2 YFSETQ. The CDR3 nucleotides read TGCGCCAGCAGCAACAGGGGAGATACGCAGTATTTT. This encodes CASSNRGDTQYF.

The gene calls are TRBV5-8 and TRBJ1-4; D uncertain. This CDR3 has 15 amino acids. Between the trimmed V and J ends, which lost 0 bases and 4 bases, there was a span of 10 bases. Germline assignment: CDR1 SGHTS and CDR2 YDEGEE. In nucleotides, the CDR3 is TGTGCCAGCAGCTTGGGGCAGCGGCTTAATGAAAAACTGTTTTTT. Protein sequence: CASSLGQRLNEKLFF.

The chain employs TRBV6-5 and TRBJ2-7, with 10 positions matching TRBD2. This CDR3 spans 13 amino acids. Germline V CDR1 and CDR2: MNHEY, SVGAGI. V was pared by 5 bases and J by 5 bases, with 3 bases of the junction left unmatched. CDR3 region: CASSRTSGHEQYF. The CDR3 region has the DNA TGTGCCAGCAGTCGGACTAGCGGACACGAGCAGTACTTC.

The V call is TRBV7-2, the J call TRBJ2-7; 7 bases are shared with TRBD1. CDR3 size: 16 residues. The V segment lost 1 base and the J segment 3 bases; nucleotides outside the gene matches: 9. CDR1 and CDR2 from the germline V gene are SGHTA and FQGNSA. The CDR3 sequence is CASSLDLGTAYYEQYF. In DNA form, the CDR3 reads TGTGCCAGCAGCTTAGATCTCGGGACAGCGTACTACGAGCAGTACTTC.

The chain employs TRBV24-1 and TRBJ2-2; 7 bases align to TRBD1. This CDR3 region has 15 residues. Germline values: CDR1 KGHDR, CDR2 SFDVKD. The V and J ends lost 3 bases and 7 bases, in that order; junction bases with no gene match: 7. The CDR3 nucleotides are TGTGCCACCAGTGATCCCCGACAGGGAAACGGGGAGCTGTTTTTT. Its translation is CATSDPRQGNGELFF.

Details on this clone: A read error may produce the germline difference seen at one junction end. The J gene is TRBJ2-3, the V gene TRBV7-2, with 10 bases that match TRBD1. This CDR3 comprises 17 residues. The germline gives CDR1 SGHTA, CDR2 FQGNSA. This chain's CDR3 is CASSLTTGGESTDMQYF. For the CDR3, the DNA is TGTGCCAGCAGCTTAACGACAGGGGGCGAAAGCACAGATATGCAGTATTTT. Full variable domain (missing parts from reference TRBV7-2 and TRBJ2-3): GAGVSQSPSNKVTEKGKDVELRCDPISGHTALYWYRQSLGQGLEFLIYFQGNSAPDKSGLPSDRFSAERTGGSVSTLTIQRTQQEDSAVYLCASSLTTGGESTDMQYFGPGTRLTVL.

The chain employs TRBV5-1 and TRBJ1-4; 9 bases align to TRBD1. The CDR3 is 16 amino acids. Germline values: CDR1 SGHRS, CDR2 YFSETQ. V shed 4 bases, J shed 5 bases, and the junction held 9 bases outside the gene matches. The CDR3 region has the DNA TGCGCCAGCAGCCTGCTACCGGGACAGGGCAATGAAAAACTGTTTTTT. As protein: CASSLLPGQGNEKLFF.

This clone was seen only once. The V gene is TRBV7-9, the J gene TRBJ2-1, with 11 nucleotides matching TRBD2. The junction had 4 bases not matched to a gene; V was cut back by 1 base and J by 8 bases. The CDR3 sequence is 15 residues long. Germline V gene data show CDR1 as SEHNR and CDR2 as FQNEAQ (reference sequence). The chain's CDR3 is CASSLVSGGADEQFF. The CDR3 coding sequence is TGTGCCAGCAGCTTAGTTAGCGGGGGGGCCGATGAGCAGTTCTTC. Filled out from reference TRBV7-9 and TRBJ2-1, the complete variable domain reads DTGVSQNPRHKITKRGQNVTFRCDPISEHNRLYWYRQTLGQGPEFLTYFQNEAQLEKSRLLSDRFSAERPKGSFSTLEIQRTEQGDSAMYLCASSLVSGGADEQFFGPGTRLTVL.

The V and J genes are TRBV6-5 and TRBJ2-7, with 7 bases matching TRBD1. V shed 6 bases, J shed 1 base, and the junction held 9 bases outside the gene matches. Per the germline V gene, CDR1 is MNHEY and CDR2 is SVGAGI. The CDR3 length is 15 residues. The CDR3 nucleotides are TGTGCCAGCAGACCAGACAGGGCACCTTCCTACGAGCAGTACTTC. Protein product: CASRPDRAPSYEQYF.

In DNA form, the CDR3 reads TGTGCCAGCAGCCCTAGACTAGCGGGAGTTTCCGAGCAGTACTTC. Encoded protein: CASSPRLAGVSEQYF. The gene calls are TRBV12-1 and TRBJ2-7; whether TRBD2, the table's D call, matches the DNA was not checked. TRBV12-1 is tagged as a pseudogene. The CDR3 sequence is 15 residues long.

This clone was counted a single time. The chain couples TRBV5-1 to TRBJ2-2; TRBD1 matches 10 bases. Germline CDR1 is SGHRS and CDR2 is YFSETQ. The trim removed 0 bases at V and 6 bases at J, leaving 2 bases unmatched. CDR3 size: 15 residues. The CDR3 bases are TGCGCCAGCAGCTTGGGACAGGGGGCGGCCGGGGAGCTGTTTTTT. Its protein is CASSLGQGAAGELFF. The variable domain in full, completed from reference TRBV5-1 and TRBJ2-2, reads KAGVTQTPRYLIKTRGQQVTLSCSPISGHRSVSWYQQTPGQGLQFLFEYFSETQRNKGNFPGRFSGRQFSNSRSEMNVSTLELGDSALYLCASSLGQGAAGELFFGEGSRLTVL.

V gene TRBV7-8 combines with J gene TRBJ1-1; D remains ambiguous. The CDR3 extends over 16 amino acids. Germline assignment: CDR1 SGHVS and CDR2 FQNEAQ. Trimming took off 1 base at V and 5 bases at J, with 17 bases between the two ends. The CDR3 region is CASSLGDPGLGTEAFF. CDR3 DNA: TGTGCCAGCAGCTTAGGGGATCCCGGACTCGGTACTGAAGCTTTCTTT.

This chain joins TRBV6-5 and TRBJ1-1; tentatively, D is TRBD1 (6 bases). V dropped 1 base and J dropped 1 base, with 10 bases sitting between them. Germline V gene data show CDR1 as MNHEY and CDR2 as SVGAGI. The CDR3 contains 15 residues. The CDR3 DNA reads TGTGCCAGCAGTTACTTAGGACAGAAGAACACTGAAGCTTTCTTT. This codes for CASSYLGQKNTEAFF.

The chain links TRBV5-6 to TRBJ1-2, with 7 bases identical to TRBD1. Germline CDR1 reads SGHDT; CDR2 reads YYEEEE. Trimming took 0 bases from V and 2 from J; bases not matched to a gene: 7. This CDR3 comprises 16 residues. CDR3 sequence reads: CASSLAGQPVNYGYTF. In DNA form, the CDR3 reads TGTGCCAGCAGCTTGGCGGGACAGCCTGTGAACTATGGCTACACCTTC.

The rearrangement joins TRBV19 to TRBJ2-1, with TRBD2 matching over 11 bases. The CDR3 contains 18 residues. Losses at the gene ends were 5 bases for V and 0 bases for J; bases not matched to a gene: 9. Germline V CDR1 and CDR2: LNHDA, SQIVND (reference sequence). CDR3 sequence: CASSPATSGASSYNEQFF. CDR3 coding DNA: TGTGCCAGTAGTCCCGCGACTAGCGGGGCAAGCTCCTACAATGAGCAGTTCTTC.

V and J are TRBV25-1 and TRBJ2-3, with 10 nucleotides matching TRBD2. CDR3 length: 13 residues. Germline trimming cut 7 bases from V and 5 bases from J; bases unmatched to any gene: 3. The germline gives CDR1 MGHDK, CDR2 SYGVNS. The DNA of the CDR3 is TGTGCCAGCACAGCGGGAGGGGGAGATACGCAGTATTTT. Its translation: CASTAGGGDTQYF. Variable domain in full (rest from reference TRBV25-1 and TRBJ2-3): EADIYQTPRYLVIGTGKKITLECSQTMGHDKMYWYQQDPGMELHLIHYSYGVNSTEKGDLSSESTVSRIRTEHFPLTLESARPSHTSQYLCASTAGGGDTQYFGPGTRLTVL.

The rearrangement links TRBV7-9 to TRBJ2-1; D is unclear. This CDR3 comprises 15 residues. V lost 2 bases, J lost 1 base, and 9 bases lay in between. Per germline, CDR1 SEHNR and CDR2 FQNEAQ (reference sequence). The CDR3 DNA reads as TGTGCCAGCAGCTTACGTGGCAGTTCCTACAATGAGCAGTTCTTC. Amino acids: CASSLRGSSYNEQFF.

V is TRBV7-2 and J is TRBJ1-5; the D is unclear. CDR1 is SGHTA, CDR2 FQGNSA, per germline. The CDR3 is made up of 13 amino acids. Trimming took 1 base from V and 7 from J, leaving 8 bases between them. CDR3 region: CASSLETRQPQHF. The CDR3 DNA sequence: TGTGCCAGCAGCTTAGAGACACGGCAGCCCCAGCATTTT.

This clone showed up just once. This rearrangement joins TRBV30 to TRBJ2-1, with TRBD2 identical over 10 bases. The V segment lost 2 bases and the J segment 5 bases; nucleotides outside the gene matches: 3. Per germline, CDR1 GTSNPN and CDR2 SVGIG (reference sequence). The CDR3 extends over 14 amino acids. CDR3 sequence (DNA): TGTGCCTGGAGTCGGCTAGCGGGAGACAATGAGCAGTTCTTC. It translates to CAWSRLAGDNEQFF.

CDR3 sequence (DNA): TGTGCCAGCAGCCGACGACAGACAACTAATGAAAAACTGTTTTTT. Its protein product is CASSRRQTTNEKLFF. The V call is TRBV14, the J call TRBJ1-4; D may be TRBD1 (5 bases). V was pared by 4 bases and J by 0 bases, with 9 bases between. Germline V gene lookup returns CDR1 SGHDN and CDR2 FVKESK. There are 15 residues in the CDR3.

This clone was seen more than once but under ten times. This chain links TRBV6-5 with TRBJ1-2; D possibly corresponds to TRBD1 (5 bases). The CDR3 runs to 15 residues. Germline values: CDR1 MNHEY, CDR2 SVGAGI. With 5 bases removed from V and 2 bases from J, the gap between germline ends came to 15 bases. As DNA, the CDR3 is TGTGCCAGCAGTCAAACCTCAGCAGGGAACTATGGCTACACCTTC. This sequence encodes CASSQTSAGNYGYTF.

In nucleotides, the CDR3 is TGTGCCAGCAGCCCTTGGGCGGGAGCGACAGATACGCAGTATTTT. Protein: CASSPWAGATDTQYF. The rearrangement uses TRBV7-9 and TRBJ2-3; the match to TRBD2 covers 7 bases. In germline, CDR1 is SEHNR, CDR2 FQNEAQ (reference sequence). Trimming removed 5 bases from V and 3 bases from J; junction bases left unmatched: 8. The CDR3 runs 15 residues.

V gene TRBV18 combines with J gene TRBJ2-7, with 11 bases matching TRBD2. The V and J ends lost 3 bases and 2 bases, in that order; junction bases with no gene match: 3. This CDR3 region has 15 residues. The germline V gene encodes CDR1 KGHSH and CDR2 LQKENI. Here the CDR3 reads CASSPGTSGPYEQYF. In DNA, the CDR3 is TGTGCCAGCTCACCCGGGACTAGCGGCCCCTACGAGCAGTACTTC.

The chain has TRBV14 and TRBJ1-4; tentative D call: TRBD1 (5 bases). Trimming pared 3 bases from V and 8 bases from J, leaving 13 bases between. The V gene's germline CDR1 is SGHDN and CDR2 FVKESK. The CDR3 consists of 14 residues. The CDR3 DNA follows: TGTGCCAGCAGCCAGCAGGGACTTGGGGAAAAACTGTTTTTT. Translated: CASSQQGLGEKLFF.

This clone came up a few times. This chain joins TRBV10-3 and TRBJ2-5, with D possibly being TRBD2 (6 bases). This CDR3 spans 12 amino acids. Germline V gene lookup returns CDR1 ENHRY and CDR2 SYGVKD. Trimming left V 9 bases short and J 1 base short, with 9 bases between. CDR3 sequence reads: CAIGGAQETQYF. The CDR3 bases are TGTGCCATTGGAGGGGCCCAAGAGACCCAGTACTTC.